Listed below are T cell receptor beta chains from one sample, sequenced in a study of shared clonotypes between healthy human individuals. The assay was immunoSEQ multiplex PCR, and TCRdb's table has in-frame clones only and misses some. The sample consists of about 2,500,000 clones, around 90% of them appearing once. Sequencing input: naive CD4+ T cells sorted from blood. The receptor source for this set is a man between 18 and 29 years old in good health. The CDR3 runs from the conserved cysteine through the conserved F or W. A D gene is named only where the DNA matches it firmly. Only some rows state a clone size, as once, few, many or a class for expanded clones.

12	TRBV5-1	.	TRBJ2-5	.	CASSLGKETQYF	TGCGCCAGCAGCCTGGGGAAAGAGACCCAGTACTTC
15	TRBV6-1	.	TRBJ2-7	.	CASSDEQFPNREQYF	TGTGCCAGCAGTGACGAGCAGTTCCCAAACAGGGAGCAGTACTTC
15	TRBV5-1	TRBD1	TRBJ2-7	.	CASSPLRGIAYEQYF	TGCGCCAGCAGCCCTCTCAGGGGGATAGCCTACGAGCAGTACTTC
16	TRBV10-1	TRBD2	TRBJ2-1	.	CASSEVGGRSYNEQFF	TGCGCCAGCAGTGAGGTTGGCGGGAGGTCTTACAATGAGCAGTTCTTC
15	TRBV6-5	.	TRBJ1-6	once	CASSTAGVYNSPLHF	TGTGCCAGCAGTACCGCAGGGGTTTATAATTCACCCCTCCACTTT
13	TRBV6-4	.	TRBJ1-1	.	CASSAQGNTEAFF	TGTGCCAGCAGTGCTCAGGGCAACACTGAAGCTTTCTTT
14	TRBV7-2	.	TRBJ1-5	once	CASSLAGGNQPQHF	TGTGCCAGCAGCTTAGCCGGCGGGAATCAGCCCCAGCATTTT
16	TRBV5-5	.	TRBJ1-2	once	CASNEMASPLLGGYTF	TGTGCCAGCAACGAAATGGCTAGTCCCTTACTCGGTGGCTACACCTTC
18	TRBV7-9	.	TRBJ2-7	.	CASSLGGAGRAKTYEQYF	TGTGCCAGCAGCTTAGGCGGGGCGGGCAGGGCAAAAACCTACGAGCAGTACTTC
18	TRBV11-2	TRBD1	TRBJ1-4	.	CASSLAPDRGRVNEKLFF	TGTGCCAGCAGCTTAGCCCCAGACAGGGGGCGAGTTAATGAAAAACTGTTTTTT
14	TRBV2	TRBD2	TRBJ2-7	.	CASNDRAGAWEQYF	TGTGCCAGCAATGATCGAGCGGGGGCTTGGGAGCAGTACTTC
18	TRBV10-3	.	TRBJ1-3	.	CAISVGISAESSGNTIYF	TGTGCCATCAGTGTGGGGATTAGTGCAGAAAGCTCTGGAAACACCATATATTTT
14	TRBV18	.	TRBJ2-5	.	CASSPIGGEETQYF	TGTGCCAGCTCACCGATTGGAGGGGAAGAGACCCAGTACTTC
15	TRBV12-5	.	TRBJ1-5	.	CASGLARDIGGPQHF	TGTGCTAGTGGTTTGGCAAGGGATATAGGCGGTCCCCAGCATTTT
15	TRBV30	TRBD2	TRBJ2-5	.	CAWRGGLADRETQYF	TGTGCCTGGAGGGGAGGACTAGCGGACCGGGAGACCCAGTACTTC
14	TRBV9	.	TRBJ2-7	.	CASSPTSRGYEQYF	TGTGCCAGCAGCCCCACCAGTCGGGGATACGAGCAGTACTTC
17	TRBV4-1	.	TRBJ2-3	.	CASSLPQDGTRTDTQYF	TGCGCCAGCAGCCTTCCACAAGACGGGACTCGCACAGATACGCAGTATTTT
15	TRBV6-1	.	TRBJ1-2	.	CASSGGFGANYGYTF	TGTGCCAGCAGTGGAGGATTCGGGGCAAACTATGGCTACACCTTC
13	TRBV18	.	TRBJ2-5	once	CASSLRGGETQYF	TGTGCCAGCTCACTACGAGGGGGTGAGACCCAGTACTTC
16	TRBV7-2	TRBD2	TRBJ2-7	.	CASSSGLAGGTYEQYF	TGTGCCAGCAGCTCCGGACTAGCGGGAGGGACCTACGAGCAGTACTTC
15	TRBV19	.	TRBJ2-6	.	CASSGINSGANVLTF	TGTGCCAGCTCAGGGATTAACTCTGGGGCCAACGTCCTGACTTTC
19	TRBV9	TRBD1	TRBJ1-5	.	CASSVDGSRDSHSNQPQHF	TGTGCCAGCAGCGTAGATGGGTCCCGGGACAGCCATAGCAATCAGCCCCAGCATTTT
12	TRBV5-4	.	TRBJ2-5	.	CASSDHQETQYF	TGTGCCAGCAGCGATCACCAAGAGACCCAGTACTTC
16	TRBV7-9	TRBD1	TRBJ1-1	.	CASSYFLTGMNTEAFF	TGTGCCAGCAGCTATTTCCTGACAGGGATGAACACTGAAGCTTTCTTT
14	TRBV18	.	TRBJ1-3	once	CASSPSAGVHTIYF	TGTGCCAGCTCACCTTCCGCAGGGGTACACACCATATATTTT
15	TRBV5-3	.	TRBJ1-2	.	CARSFALSDSYGYTF	TGTGCCAGAAGCTTCGCCTTATCTGACAGCTATGGCTACACCTTC
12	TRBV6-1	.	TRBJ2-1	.	CASSRGLDEQFF	TGTGCCAGCAGTCGGGGGCTGGATGAGCAGTTCTTC
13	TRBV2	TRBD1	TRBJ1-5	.	CASMDRGNQPQHF	TGTGCCAGCATGGACAGGGGCAATCAGCCCCAGCATTTT
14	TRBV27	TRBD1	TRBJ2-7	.	CASSSHTGGYEQYF	TGTGCCAGCAGTTCCCATACAGGGGGCTACGAGCAGTACTTC
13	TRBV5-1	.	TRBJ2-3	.	CASSLGPADTQYF	TGCGCCAGCAGCTTGGGCCCTGCGGATACGCAGTATTTT
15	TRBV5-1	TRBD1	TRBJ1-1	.	CASSFDRGVGTEAFF	TGCGCCAGCAGCTTCGACAGGGGGGTCGGCACTGAAGCTTTCTTT
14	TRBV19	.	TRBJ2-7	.	CASSSRRGGYEQYF	TGTGCCAGTAGTTCACGACGGGGAGGCTACGAGCAGTACTTC
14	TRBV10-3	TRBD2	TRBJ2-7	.	CAISPVSGTYEQYF	TGTGCCATCTCCCCGGTTAGCGGGACCTACGAGCAGTACTTC
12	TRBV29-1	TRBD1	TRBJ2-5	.	CSGTGYQETQYF	TGCAGCGGGACAGGGTACCAAGAGACCCAGTACTTC
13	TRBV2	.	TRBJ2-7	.	CASIMAGAYEQYF	TGTGCCAGCATCATGGCAGGGGCCTACGAGCAGTACTTC
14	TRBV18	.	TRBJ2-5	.	CASSQDRAGETQYF	TGTGCCAGCTCACAGGACAGAGCTGGAGAGACCCAGTACTTC
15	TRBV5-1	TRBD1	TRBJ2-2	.	CASSQGKQGVGELFF	TGCGCCAGCAGCCAAGGGAAACAGGGGGTCGGGGAGCTGTTTTTT
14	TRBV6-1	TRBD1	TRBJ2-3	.	CASRWTGGADTQYF	TGTGCCAGCAGGTGGACAGGGGGCGCAGATACGCAGTATTTT
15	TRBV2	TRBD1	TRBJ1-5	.	CATRRDRGSNQPQHF	TGTGCCACCAGAAGGGACAGGGGCTCCAATCAGCCCCAGCATTTT
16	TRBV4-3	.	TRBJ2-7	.	CASSQSTGGTIYEQYF	TGCGCCAGCAGCCAGAGCACTGGCGGGACGATCTACGAGCAGTACTTC
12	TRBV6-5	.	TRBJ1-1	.	CASSPTGTEAFF	TGTGCCAGCAGCCCTACAGGAACTGAAGCTTTCTTT